These T cell receptor beta chains were read from a single sample in a study of cytomegalovirus exposure and HLA in healthy donors. The repertoire was sequenced with immunoSEQ multiplex PCR; TCRdb's copy has only in-frame clones and lacks some. The sample has roughly 43,000 clones, around three quarters seen once. Sequencing was carried out using PBMCs. These receptors were collected from a man aged 30-40 years in good health and CMV-seronegative. Each CDR3 is given with its conserved first and last residue. Fields, in order: V gene, J gene, CDR3 protein.

>TRBV14|TRBJ2-1
CASSQDIPGQGSDEQFF
>TRBV7-2|TRBJ2-7
CASRGGTSGRAYEQYF
>TRBV19|TRBJ2-1
CASSIRGNEQFF
>TRBV2|TRBJ2-7
CASQGQPSYEQYF
>TRBV9|TRBJ2-3
CASSSGTSGRLRDTQYF
>TRBV19|TRBJ2-4
CASSEQGADIQYF
>TRBV4-2|TRBJ1-6
CASSQDYLGQGYSPLHF
>TRBV7-2|TRBJ1-2
CASSLGPGQGSNYGYTF
>TRBV25-1|TRBJ2-5
CASGTGGEETQYF
>TRBV28|TRBJ2-7
CASSLRQGSYEQYF
>TRBV7-6|TRBJ2-7
CASSLAPPGTSYEQYF
>TRBV11-3|TRBJ2-7
CASSHRGTSGRFYEQYF
>TRBV5-1|TRBJ1-1
CASSLGPKTGWGNTEAFF
>TRBV7-9|TRBJ2-2
CSSSLKGSGRSTGELFF
>TRBV6-6|TRBJ2-1
CASRATGDHNEQFF
>TRBV7-2|TRBJ2-3
CASSFSGRNSGTQYF
>TRBV5-1|TRBJ1-2
CASSSMGQGDYGYTF
>TRBV9|TRBJ2-2
CASSPWGGNTGELFF
>TRBV27|TRBJ2-7
CASSSNRVHEQYF
>TRBV19|TRBJ1-5
CASSMRAGVSNQPQHF
>TRBV28|TRBJ1-2
CASMVSRGLPGYTF
>TRBV27|TRBJ2-7
CASSFSQGIVSYEQYF
>TRBV28|TRBJ2-5
CASSLGRLAGGSQETQYF
>TRBV6-8|TRBJ1-2
CATDRRELRSYGYTF
>TRBV7-6|TRBJ2-7
CASSLGLAYEQYF
>TRBV7-2|TRBJ2-7
CASSRTTSGINEQYF
>TRBV30|TRBJ2-7
CAWSPGTSGRAGYEQYF
>TRBV28|TRBJ1-5
CASSTYREELDQPQHF
>TRBV9|TRBJ1-1
CASSVGGSPNTEAFF
>TRBV6-1|TRBJ2-5
CASREPRYQETQYF
>TRBV4-3|TRBJ1-1
CASSTLDRGPEAFF
>TRBV7-2|TRBJ2-3
CASRYAGTSSTDTQYF
>TRBV10-2|TRBJ2-2
CASSEARAGGLFF
>TRBV9|TRBJ2-2
CASSRLAGDNTGELFF
>TRBV11-3|TRBJ2-3
CASSPRTSGSRVDTQYF
>TRBV19|TRBJ1-2
CASRAWTGDYGYTF
>TRBV15|TRBJ2-3
CATSRDGLAGDIDTQYF
>TRBV12-2|TRBJ2-2
CASRLDRWTVQPNTGELFF
>TRBV5-1|NA
CASSTLPSYEQYF
>TRBV30|TRBJ1-6
CAWSVLGQANSPLHF
>TRBV19|TRBJ1-2
CASAFDRADYGYTF
>TRBV7-2|TRBJ2-5
CASSADRGETQYF
>TRBV6-1|TRBJ2-1
CASSELAGSYNEQFF
>TRBV28|TRBJ2-7
CASRPGTGGSYEQYF
>TRBV6-6|TRBJ1-2
CASSPTGRGGYTF
>TRBV27|TRBJ2-1
CASRLAGAYNEQFF
>TRBV7-9|TRBJ2-7
CASSFSPFGAGGPYEQYF
>TRBV19|TRBJ1-1
CASSSLGPLTAFF
>TRBV10-2|TRBJ2-1
CASSEWGLSYNEQFF
>TRBV19|TRBJ2-5
CASSTPGQGISEQYF
>TRBV7-2|TRBJ1-2
CASSLGGRLGDYGYTF
>TRBV4-2|TRBJ2-2
CASSLDRVGTGELFF
>TRBV13|TRBJ2-7
CASSTYRGTEQYF
>TRBV5-6|TRBJ2-3
CASSWVAGLSTDTQYF